The 9 T cell receptor beta chains presented below share a single source sample, sequenced in a study of T-cell reconstitution after alpha-beta-depleted transplantation in children. Molecular barcoding with unique molecular identifiers was used for the TCRbeta library. TCRdb fed the PCR reads into MiXCR, producing one record per CDR3 protein. The sample shows about 360,000 distinct CDR3 sequences, about 14% of them seen only once. Sequencing was performed on PBMCs, taken from the stem cell graft. These receptors originate from a human donor who donated a stem cell graft to a child with Fanconi anemia.

The rearrangement joins TRBV6-1 to TRBJ1-4; D is unclear. The CDR3 consists of 13 residues. V dropped 6 bases and J dropped 5 bases, with 10 bases sitting between them. Germline V gene sequence: CDR1 MNHNS, CDR2 SASEGT. The CDR3 DNA is TGTGCCAGCAGCCGCAACCGCAATGAAAAACTGTTTTTT. It is translated as CASSRNRNEKLFF.

The J gene is TRBJ2-1, the V gene TRBV5-1; no definite D call. V was pared by 1 base and J by 6 bases, with 8 bases between. CDR3 length: 13 residues. The germline V gene has CDR1 SGHRS and CDR2 YFSETQ. The CDR3 sequence is CASSLTVFNEQFF. Here the CDR3 DNA reads TGCGCCAGCAGCTTGACAGTTTTCAATGAGCAGTTCTTC. Filled out from reference TRBV5-1 and TRBJ2-1, the complete variable domain reads KAGVTQTPRYLIKTRGQQVTLSCSPISGHRSVSWYQQTPGQGLQFLFEYFSETQRNKGNFPGRFSGRQFSNSRSEMNVSTLELGDSALYLCASSLTVFNEQFFGPGTRLTVL.

The table lists this clonotype with many counts. V gene TRBV18 combines with J gene TRBJ1-5; 8 positions agree with TRBD1. The CDR3 runs 16 residues. Germline CDR1 is KGHSH and CDR2 is LQKENI. Unmatched junction bases numbered 6, after V lost 3 bases and J lost 2 bases. The CDR3 here is CASSPSTGVGNQPQHF. In DNA form, the CDR3 reads TGTGCCAGCTCACCGTCGACAGGGGTGGGCAATCAGCCCCAGCATTTT. Complete variable domain (other parts from reference TRBV18 and TRBJ1-5): NAGVMQNPRHLVRRRGQEARLRCSPMKGHSHVYWYRQLPEEGLKFMVYLQKENIIDESGMPKERFSAEFPKEGPSILRIQQVVRGDSAAYFCASSPSTGVGNQPQHFGDGTRLSIL.

The CDR3 DNA is TGTGCCAGCAGCCCTAGGCAGGGTCAGAATTCACCCCTCCACTTT. This encodes CASSPRQGQNSPLHF. This chain connects TRBV5-6 to TRBJ1-6, with D perhaps TRBD1 (5 bases). From germline, CDR1 is SGHDT and CDR2 YYEEEE. The V end lost 4 bases, the J end lost 7 bases, and 15 bases lay between the germline ends. The CDR3 covers 15 residues.

This clonotype was seen at least ten times. The chain couples TRBV28 to TRBJ2-1; 7 bases are a match to TRBD1. The junction had 7 bases not matched to a gene; V was cut back by 3 bases and J by 2 bases. The CDR3 is 16 residues long. Germline CDR1 reads MDHEN; CDR2 reads SYDVKM. CDR3 sequence (DNA): TGTGCCAGCAGTTTTCAACTCGGGACAGCCTACAATGAGCAGTTCTTC. Translated, it gives CASSFQLGTAYNEQFF. Together with reference TRBV28 and TRBJ2-1, the CDR3 gives the full variable domain: DVKVTQSSRYLVKRTGEKVFLECVQDMDHENMFWYRQDPGLGLRLIYFSYDVKMKEKGDIPEGYSVSREKKERFSLILESASTNQTSMYLCASSFQLGTAYNEQFFGPGTRLTVL.

On this clonotype: This is likely a read error, given that the CDR3 carries no conserved phenylalanine or tryptophan at its end. The rearrangement links TRBV5-1 to TRBJ2-1; no definite D call. Trimming removed 0 bases from V and 0 bases from J, with 1 base in between. The germline V gene has CDR1 SGHRS and CDR2 YFSETQ. The CDR3 loop spans 13 amino acids. The CDR3 loop reads CASSLGSYNEQFV. CDR3 bases: TGCGCCAGCAGCTTGGGCTCCTACAATGAGCAGTTCGTC.

The gene calls are TRBV10-3 and TRBJ2-1, with 9 bases matching TRBD2. Per the germline V gene, CDR1 is ENHRY and CDR2 is SYGVKD. CDR3 size: 15 residues. The V gene end was trimmed by 3 bases and the J gene end by 14 bases; junction bases not matched to a gene: 14. CDR3 bases: TGTGCCATCAGTGATATCGGCGGGGGGGCTGAGCACGAGTTCTTC. It codes for CAISDIGGGAEHEFF.

Only a few counts were recorded for this clonotype. V is TRBV12-3 or TRBV12-4 and J is TRBJ1-2, with TRBD1 as a possible D gene (5 bases). Trimming left V 3 bases short and J 4 bases short, with 15 bases between. The CDR3 runs 15 residues. CDR3 DNA: TGTGCCAGCAGTTTCAGGAGGGACCTAGTCTATGGCTACACCTTC. Translating it yields CASSFRRDLVYGYTF.

The table lists this clonotype with many counts. The chain uses TRBV5-1 and TRBJ2-4; D is undetermined. Germline V lookup: CDR1 SGHRS, CDR2 YFSETQ. This CDR3 has 15 amino acids. Trimming pared 0 bases from V and 1 base from J, leaving 8 bases between. CDR3 sequence (DNA): TGCGCCAGCAGCTTGGACGGTACGGCCAAAAACATTCAGTACTTC. Translated: CASSLDGTAKNIQYF.